The sequence of this T cell receptor beta chain was determined in a study of blood T cell repertoires in COVID-19. TCRdb's copy holds only in-frame clones and misses some; the assay was immunoSEQ multiplex PCR. This repertoire shows roughly 250,000 clones, around four fifths found once; its top ten account for about 4%. The CDR3 has 19 residues. V lost 2 bases, J lost 6 bases, and 15 bases stayed unmatched. The germline V gene encodes CDR1 SGHRS and CDR2 YFSETQ. The rearrangement links TRBV5-1 to TRBJ2-3, with 13 bases that match TRBD2. The source of this sequence is a man in his fifties with acute or convalescent COVID-19. Sample: peripheral blood. CDR3 nucleotides: TGCGCCAGCAGCTTCGGGACTAGCGGGATAGGAGGAGCACGGGATACGCAGTATTTT. It is translated as CASSFGTSGIGGARDTQYF.